These 3 T cell receptor beta chains were all obtained from the same sample, sequenced in a study of T cells in Graves' hyperthyroidism and ophthalmopathy. The CDR3 regions of TCR beta were amplified from RNA transcripts. TCR CDR3 regions were first amplified by RT-PCR with HTBI primers. TCRdb ran MiXCR on the multiplex PCR reads and lists one entry per CDR3 protein. Here the sample spans about 200,000 distinct CDR3 sequences, about a sixth being singletons. The sequencing input was blood. Receptor source: a woman aged 45-65 years with Graves' hyperthyroidism.

Ten or more counts support this clonotype. The gene calls are TRBV20-1 and TRBJ2-1; D possibly corresponds to TRBD2 (5 bases). The V gene's germline CDR1 is DFQATT and CDR2 SNEGSKA (reference sequence). Trimming stripped 4 bases from V and 2 bases from J, with 12 bases between. The CDR3 spans 14 residues. In DNA form, the CDR3 reads TGCAGTGCTAACGAGCGGATACCCTACAATGAGCAGTTCTTC. The encoded protein is CSANERIPYNEQFF.

This clonotype was detected ten times or more. The rearrangement uses TRBV11-2 and TRBJ2-1, with 10 bases identical to TRBD2. V was pared by 4 bases and J by 2 bases, with 5 bases of the junction left unmatched. The CDR3 sequence is 16 residues long. Germline V CDR1 and CDR2: SGHAT, FQNNGV. CDR3 nucleotide sequence: TGTGCCAGCAGCTCCAGGACTAGCGGAACCTACAATGAGCAGTTCTTC. It codes for CASSSRTSGTYNEQFF.

This clonotype has at least ten counts. The chain uses TRBV6-1 and TRBJ1-5; D gene unclear. The germline gives CDR1 MNHNS, CDR2 SASEGT. Trimming stripped 4 bases from V and 0 bases from J, with 13 bases between. The CDR3 consists of 16 residues. CDR3 sequence reads: CASSAIPTNSNQPQHF. DNA for the CDR3: TGTGCCAGCAGTGCCATTCCTACTAATAGCAATCAGCCCCAGCATTTT.